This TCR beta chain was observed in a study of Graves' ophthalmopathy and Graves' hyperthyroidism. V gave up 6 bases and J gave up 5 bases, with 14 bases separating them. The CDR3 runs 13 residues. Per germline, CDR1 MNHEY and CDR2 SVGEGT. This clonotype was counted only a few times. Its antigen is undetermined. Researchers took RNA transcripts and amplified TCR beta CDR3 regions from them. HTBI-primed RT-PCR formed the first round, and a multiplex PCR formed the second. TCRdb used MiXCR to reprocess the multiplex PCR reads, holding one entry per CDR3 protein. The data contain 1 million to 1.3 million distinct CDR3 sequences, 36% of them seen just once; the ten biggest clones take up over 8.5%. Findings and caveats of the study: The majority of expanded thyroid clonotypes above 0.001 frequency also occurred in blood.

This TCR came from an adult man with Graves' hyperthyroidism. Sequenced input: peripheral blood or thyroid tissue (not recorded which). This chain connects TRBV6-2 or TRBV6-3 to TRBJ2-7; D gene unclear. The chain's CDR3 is CASSQSRSHEQYF. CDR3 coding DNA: TGTGCCAGCAGCCAGTCCAGGTCCCACGAGCAGTACTTC.